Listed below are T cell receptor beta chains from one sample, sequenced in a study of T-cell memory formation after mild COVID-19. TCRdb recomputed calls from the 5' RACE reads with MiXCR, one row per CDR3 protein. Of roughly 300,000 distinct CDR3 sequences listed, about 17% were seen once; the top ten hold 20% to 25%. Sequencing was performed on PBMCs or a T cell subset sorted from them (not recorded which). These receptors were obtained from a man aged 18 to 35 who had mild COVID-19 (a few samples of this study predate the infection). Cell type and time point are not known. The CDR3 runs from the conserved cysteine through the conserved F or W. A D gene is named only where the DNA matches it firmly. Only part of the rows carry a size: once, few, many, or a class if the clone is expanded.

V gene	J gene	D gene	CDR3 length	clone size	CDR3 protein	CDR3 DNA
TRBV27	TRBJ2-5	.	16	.	CASSLSIAGVLETQYF	TGTGCCAGCAGTTTATCGATAGCAGGGGTTTTGGAGACCCAGTACTTC
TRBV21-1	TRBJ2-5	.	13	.	CASSGSSRETQYF	TGTGCCAGCAGCGGTTCTAGCCGAGAGACCCAGTACTTC
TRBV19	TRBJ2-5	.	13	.	CASSWTNSETQYF	TGTGCCAGTAGTTGGACTAATTCGGAGACCCAGTACTTC
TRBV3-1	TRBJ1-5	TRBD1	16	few	CASSQDYRGRNQPQHF	TGTGCCAGCAGCCAAGACTACAGGGGCCGTAATCAGCCCCAGCATTTT
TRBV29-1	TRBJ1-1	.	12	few	CSVEVRNTEAFF	TGCAGCGTTGAAGTCAGAAACACTGAAGCTTTCTTT
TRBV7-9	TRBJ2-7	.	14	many	CASSYQLGYYEQYF	TGTGCCAGCAGCTATCAGCTGGGGTACTACGAGCAGTACTTC
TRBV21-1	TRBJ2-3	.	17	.	CASSKGTSGRYTDTQYF	TGTGCCAGCAGCAAAGGGACTAGCGGGAGATACACAGATACGCAGTATTTT
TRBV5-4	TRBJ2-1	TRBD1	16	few	CASSLGGQSSYNEQFF	TGTGCCAGCAGCTTGGGGGGACAGAGCTCCTACAATGAGCAGTTCTTC
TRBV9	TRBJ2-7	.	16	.	CASSVAPGDHPRKQYF	TGTGCCAGCAGCGTAGCCCCAGGGGACCACCCTCGTAAGCAGTACTTC
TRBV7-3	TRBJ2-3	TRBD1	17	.	CASSLVWGQEPTDTQYF	TGTGCCAGCAGCTTAGTATGGGGACAGGAACCCACAGATACGCAGTATTTT
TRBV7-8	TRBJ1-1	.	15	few	CASSPPGGLNTEAFF	TGTGCCAGCAGCCCACCGGGGGGATTGAACACTGAAGCTTTCTTT
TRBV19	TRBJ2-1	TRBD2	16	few	CASGGLAGSSYNEQFF	TGTGCCTCGGGCGGGCTAGCGGGGAGCTCCTACAATGAGCAGTTCTTC
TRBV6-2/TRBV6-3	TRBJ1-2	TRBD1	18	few	CASSTSTGRGDTNYGYTF	TGTGCCAGCAGCACTTCGACAGGGAGGGGCGATACTAACTATGGCTACACCTTC
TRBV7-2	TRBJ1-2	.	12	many	CASSPIPYGYTF	TGTGCCAGCAGCCCAATCCCCTATGGCTACACCTTC
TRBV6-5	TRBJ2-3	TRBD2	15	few	CASSYVAGEGDTQYF	TGTGCCAGCAGTTACGTAGCGGGGGAGGGAGATACGCAGTATTTT
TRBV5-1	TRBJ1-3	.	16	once	CASSLTERRSGNTIYF	TGCGCCAGCAGCTTGACAGAACGGCGATCTGGAAACACCATATATTTT
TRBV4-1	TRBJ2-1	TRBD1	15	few	CASSHRDREYNEQFF	TGCGCCAGCAGCCACCGGGACAGGGAATACAATGAGCAGTTCTTC
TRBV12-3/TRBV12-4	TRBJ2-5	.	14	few	CASSLGMSAETQYF	TGTGCCAGCAGTTTGGGGATGTCGGCAGAGACCCAGTACTTC
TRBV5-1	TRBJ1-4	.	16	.	CASSWRTAATNEKLFF	TGCGCCAGCAGCTGGAGGACAGCTGCAACTAATGAAAAACTGTTTTTT
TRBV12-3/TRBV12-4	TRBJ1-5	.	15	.	CASSLEGLGAQPQHF	TGTGCCAGCAGTTTAGAGGGTCTGGGGGCTCAGCCCCAGCATTTT
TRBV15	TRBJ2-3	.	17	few	CATSWSLALRSTDTQYF	TGTGCCACCAGCTGGAGCTTGGCGCTGCGGAGCACAGATACGCAGTATTTT
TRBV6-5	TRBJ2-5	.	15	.	CASSYSGLRQETQYF	TGTGCCAGCAGTTACTCTGGACTGCGTCAAGAGACCCAGTACTTC
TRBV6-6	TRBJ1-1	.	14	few	CASRGPGGNTEAFF	TGTGCCAGCAGGGGTCCTGGGGGGAACACTGAAGCTTTCTTT
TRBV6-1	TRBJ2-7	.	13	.	CASSGEGFYEQYF	TGTGCCAGCAGTGGTGAGGGGTTCTACGAGCAGTACTTC
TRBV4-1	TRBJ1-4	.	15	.	CASSSPGSTNEKLFF	TGCGCCAGCAGCTCGCCCGGGTCCACTAATGAAAAACTGTTTTTT
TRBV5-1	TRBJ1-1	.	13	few	CASSTRGGTEAFF	TGCGCCAGCTCTACAAGAGGGGGGACTGAAGCTTTCTTT
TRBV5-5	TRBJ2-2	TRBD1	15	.	CASSPVQGWTGELFF	TGTGCCAGCAGCCCGGTACAGGGGTGGACCGGGGAGCTGTTTTTT
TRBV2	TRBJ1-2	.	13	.	CASSENHGGGYTF	TGTGCCAGCAGTGAAAACCACGGGGGTGGCTACACCTTC
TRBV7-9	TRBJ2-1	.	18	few	CASSLVGPSPWGYNEQFF	TGTGCCAGCAGCTTGGTTGGCCCCAGCCCATGGGGCTACAATGAGCAGTTCTTC
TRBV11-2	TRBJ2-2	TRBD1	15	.	CASSQTGSDTGELFF	TGTGCCAGCAGCCAGACAGGGTCGGACACCGGGGAGCTGTTTTTT
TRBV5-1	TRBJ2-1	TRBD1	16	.	CASSFAGTGALNEQFF	TGCGCCAGCAGCTTCGCCGGGACAGGGGCCCTCAATGAGCAGTTCTTC
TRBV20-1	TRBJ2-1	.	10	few	CSARLNEQFF	TGCAGTGCTCGGTTGAATGAGCAGTTCTTC
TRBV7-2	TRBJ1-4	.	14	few	CASGLSATNEKLFF	TGTGCCAGCGGGCTCTCCGCAACTAATGAAAAACTGTTTTTT
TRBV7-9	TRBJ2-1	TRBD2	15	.	CASSSSLGGGNEQFF	TGTGCCAGCAGCTCATCCCTAGGCGGGGGAAATGAGCAGTTCTTC
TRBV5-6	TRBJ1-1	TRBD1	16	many	CASSMGMGQVYTEAFF	TGTGCCAGCAGCATGGGGATGGGACAGGTGTACACTGAAGCTTTCTTT
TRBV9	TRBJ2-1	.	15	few	CASSPGDRLYNEQFF	TGTGCCAGTTCGCCGGGGGACAGACTCTACAATGAGCAGTTCTTC
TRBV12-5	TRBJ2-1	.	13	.	CASGFRQTDEQFF	TGTGCTAGTGGTTTCCGACAGACTGATGAGCAGTTCTTC
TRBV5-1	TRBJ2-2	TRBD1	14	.	CASSIRTGPGELFF	TGCGCCAGCAGCATACGGACAGGGCCCGGGGAGCTGTTTTTT
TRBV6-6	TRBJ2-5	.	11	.	CASSGKETQYF	TGTGCCAGCAGCGGGAAAGAGACCCAGTACTTC
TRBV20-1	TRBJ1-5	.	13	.	CSAIKDSNQPQHF	TGCAGTGCTATCAAGGACAGCAATCAGCCCCAGCATTTT
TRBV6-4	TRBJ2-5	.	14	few	CAWSSAGGQETQYF	TGTGCCTGGTCCTCGGCGGGGGGACAGGAGACCCAGTACTTC
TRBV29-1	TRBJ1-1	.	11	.	CSVGTITEAFF	TGCAGCGTTGGGACTATCACTGAAGCTTTCTTT
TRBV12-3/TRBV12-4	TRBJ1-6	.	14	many	CASRASSYNSPLHF	TGTGCCAGCAGAGCTAGCTCCTATAATTCACCCCTCCACTTT
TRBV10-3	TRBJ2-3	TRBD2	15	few	CAISELAGSTDTQYF	TGTGCCATCAGTGAGTTAGCGGGTAGCACAGATACGCAGTATTTT
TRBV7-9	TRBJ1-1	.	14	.	CASSLGERDTEAFF	TGTGCCAGCAGCTTAGGGGAAAGAGACACTGAAGCTTTCTTT
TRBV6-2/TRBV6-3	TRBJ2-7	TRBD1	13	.	CATLPGQGAARYF	TGTGCCACCCTACCGGGACAGGGGGCCGCACGGTACTTC
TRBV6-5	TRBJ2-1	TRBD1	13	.	CASRDRGSGEQFF	TGTGCCAGCAGGGACAGGGGGAGTGGTGAGCAGTTCTTC
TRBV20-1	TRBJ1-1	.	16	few	CSARSAQGDVNTEAFF	TGCAGTGCTAGATCCGCGCAGGGCGATGTGAACACTGAAGCTTTCTTT
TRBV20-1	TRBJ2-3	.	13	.	CSARYYRADTQYF	TGCAGTGCTAGATATTACAGGGCAGATACGCAGTATTTT
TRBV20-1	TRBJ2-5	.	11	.	CSASWGETQYF	TGCAGTGCTAGTTGGGGAGAGACCCAGTACTTC
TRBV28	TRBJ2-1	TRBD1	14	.	CASRRQGPYNEQFF	TGTGCCAGCAGAAGACAGGGACCCTACAATGAGCAGTTCTTC